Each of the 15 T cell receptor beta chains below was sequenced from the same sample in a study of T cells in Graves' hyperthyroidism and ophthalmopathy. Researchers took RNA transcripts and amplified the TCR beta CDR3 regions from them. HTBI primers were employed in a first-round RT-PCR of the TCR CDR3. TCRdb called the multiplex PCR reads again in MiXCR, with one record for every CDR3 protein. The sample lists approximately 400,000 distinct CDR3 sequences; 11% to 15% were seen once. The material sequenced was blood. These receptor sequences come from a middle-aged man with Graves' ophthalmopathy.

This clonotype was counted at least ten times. The DNA of the CDR3 is TGTGCCTGGAGTGAGGGGAGACATAGTGCAGATACGCAGTATTTT. Translation gives CAWSEGRHSADTQYF. The chain employs TRBV30 and TRBJ2-3; perhaps D is TRBD1 or TRBD2 (5 bases each). This CDR3 has 15 residues. V was cut by 1 base and J by 4 bases, with 15 bases left in between. CDR1 GTSNPN and CDR2 SVGIG come from the germline V gene (reference sequence). The variable domain in full, completed from reference TRBV30 and TRBJ2-3, reads SQTIHQWPATLVQPVGSPLSLECTVEGTSNPNLYWYRQAAGRGLQLLFYSVGIGQISSEVPQNLSASRPQDRQFILSSKKLLLSDSGFYLCAWSEGRHSADTQYFGPGTRLTVL.

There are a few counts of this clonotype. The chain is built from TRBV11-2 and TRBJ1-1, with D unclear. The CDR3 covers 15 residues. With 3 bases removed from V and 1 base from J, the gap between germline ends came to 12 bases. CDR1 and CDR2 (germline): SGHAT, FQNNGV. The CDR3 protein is CASSFTETSNTEAFF. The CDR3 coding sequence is TGTGCCAGCAGCTTTACAGAGACCTCGAACACTGAAGCTTTCTTT.

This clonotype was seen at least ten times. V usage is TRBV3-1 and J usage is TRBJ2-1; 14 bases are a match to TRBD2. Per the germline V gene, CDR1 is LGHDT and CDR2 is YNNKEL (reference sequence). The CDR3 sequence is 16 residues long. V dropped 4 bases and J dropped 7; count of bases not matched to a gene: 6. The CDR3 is CASSRRLAGGGNEQFF. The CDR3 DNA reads TGTGCCAGCAGCCGCCGACTAGCGGGAGGGGGGAATGAGCAGTTCTTC.

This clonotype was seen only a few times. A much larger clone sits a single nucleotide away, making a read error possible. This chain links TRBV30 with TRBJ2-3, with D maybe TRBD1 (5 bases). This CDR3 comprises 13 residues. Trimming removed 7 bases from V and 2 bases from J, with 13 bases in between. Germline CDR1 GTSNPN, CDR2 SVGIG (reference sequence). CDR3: CASRAAVTDTQYF. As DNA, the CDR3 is TGTGCCTCCAGGGCAGCCGTCACAGATACGCAGTATTTT.

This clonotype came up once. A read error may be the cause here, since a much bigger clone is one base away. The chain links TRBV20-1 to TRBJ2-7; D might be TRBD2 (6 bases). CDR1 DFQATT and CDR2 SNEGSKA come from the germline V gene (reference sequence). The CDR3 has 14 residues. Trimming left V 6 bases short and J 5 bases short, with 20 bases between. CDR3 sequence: CSATPPWRADEQYF. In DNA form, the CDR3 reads TGCAGTGCGACTCCACCCTGGAGGGCAGACGAGCAGTACTTC.

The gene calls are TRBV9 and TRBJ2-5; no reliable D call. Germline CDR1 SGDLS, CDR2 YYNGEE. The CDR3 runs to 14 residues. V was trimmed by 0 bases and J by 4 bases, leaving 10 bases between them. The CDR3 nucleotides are TGTGCCAGCAGCGTAGGTGTAGCCCGAGAGACCCAGTACTTC. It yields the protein CASSVGVARETQYF. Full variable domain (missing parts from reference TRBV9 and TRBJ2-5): DSGVTQTPKHLITATGQRVTLRCSPRSGDLSVYWYQQSLDQGLQFLIQYYNGEERAKGNILERFSAQQFPDLHSELNLSSLELGDSALYFCASSVGVARETQYFGPGTRLLVL.

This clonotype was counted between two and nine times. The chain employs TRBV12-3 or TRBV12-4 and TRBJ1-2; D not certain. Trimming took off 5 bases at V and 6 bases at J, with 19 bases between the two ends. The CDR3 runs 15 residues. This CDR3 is CASSLQAGGWDGYTF. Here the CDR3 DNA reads TGTGCCAGCAGTCTGCAGGCTGGCGGCTGGGATGGCTACACCTTC.

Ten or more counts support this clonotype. The CDR3 is CASSSTSSGIYNEQFF. The CDR3 DNA sequence: TGTGCCAGCAGCTCAACTTCTAGCGGGATCTACAATGAGCAGTTCTTC. V and J are TRBV12-3 or TRBV12-4 and TRBJ2-1; TRBD2 agrees at 9 bases. This CDR3 contains 16 residues. The ends lost 6 bases at V and 3 bases at J; junction bases unmatched: 9.

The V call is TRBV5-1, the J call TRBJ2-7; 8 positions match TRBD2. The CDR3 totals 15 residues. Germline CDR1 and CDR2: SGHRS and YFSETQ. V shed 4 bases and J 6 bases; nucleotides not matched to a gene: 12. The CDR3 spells CASSISGAGSTEQYF. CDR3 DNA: TGCGCCAGCAGCATTAGCGGGGCGGGTTCTACCGAGCAGTACTTC. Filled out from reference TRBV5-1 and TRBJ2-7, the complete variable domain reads KAGVTQTPRYLIKTRGQQVTLSCSPISGHRSVSWYQQTPGQGLQFLFEYFSETQRNKGNFPGRFSGRQFSNSRSEMNVSTLELGDSALYLCASSISGAGSTEQYFGPGTRLTVT.

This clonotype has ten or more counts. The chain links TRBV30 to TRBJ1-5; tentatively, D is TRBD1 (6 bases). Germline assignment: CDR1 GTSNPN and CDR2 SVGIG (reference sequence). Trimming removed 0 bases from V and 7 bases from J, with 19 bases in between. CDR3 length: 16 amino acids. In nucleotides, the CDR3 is TGTGCCTGGAGTGTACACTGGCAGGGGTTAAAACAGCCCCAGCATTTT. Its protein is CAWSVHWQGLKQPQHF.

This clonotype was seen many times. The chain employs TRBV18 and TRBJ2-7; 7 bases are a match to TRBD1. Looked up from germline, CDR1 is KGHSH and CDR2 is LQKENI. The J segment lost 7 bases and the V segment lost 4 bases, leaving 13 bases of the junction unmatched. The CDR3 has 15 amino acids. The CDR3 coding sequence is TGTGCCAGCTCACAGCTCCCGGGACAGCAGCTGGAGCAGTACTTC. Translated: CASSQLPGQQLEQYF. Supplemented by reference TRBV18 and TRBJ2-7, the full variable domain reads NAGVMQNPRHLVRRRGQEARLRCSPMKGHSHVYWYRQLPEEGLKFMVYLQKENIIDESGMPKERFSAEFPKEGPSILRIQQVVRGDSAAYFCASSQLPGQQLEQYFGPGTRLTVT.

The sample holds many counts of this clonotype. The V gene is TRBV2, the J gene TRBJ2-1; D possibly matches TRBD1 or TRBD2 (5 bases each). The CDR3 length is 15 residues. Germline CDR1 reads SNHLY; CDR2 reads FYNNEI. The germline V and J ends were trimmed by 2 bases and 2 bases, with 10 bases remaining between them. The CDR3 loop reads CASSERGPPYNEQFF. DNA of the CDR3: TGTGCCAGCAGTGAACGGGGACCGCCCTACAATGAGCAGTTCTTC.

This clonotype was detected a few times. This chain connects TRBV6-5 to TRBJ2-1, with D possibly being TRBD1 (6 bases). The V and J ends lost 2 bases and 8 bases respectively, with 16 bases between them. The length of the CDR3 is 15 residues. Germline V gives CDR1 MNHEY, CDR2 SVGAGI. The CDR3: CASSYGVGGSDEQFF. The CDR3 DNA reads TGTGCCAGCAGTTACGGAGTTGGGGGCTCGGATGAGCAGTTCTTC.

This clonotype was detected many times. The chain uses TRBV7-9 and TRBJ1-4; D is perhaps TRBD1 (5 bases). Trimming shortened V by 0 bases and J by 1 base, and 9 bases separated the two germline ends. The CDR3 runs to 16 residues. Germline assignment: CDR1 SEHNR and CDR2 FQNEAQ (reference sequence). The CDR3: CASSLAGEGTNEKLFF. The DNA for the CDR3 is TGTGCCAGCAGCTTAGCAGGGGAAGGAACTAATGAAAAACTGTTTTTT.

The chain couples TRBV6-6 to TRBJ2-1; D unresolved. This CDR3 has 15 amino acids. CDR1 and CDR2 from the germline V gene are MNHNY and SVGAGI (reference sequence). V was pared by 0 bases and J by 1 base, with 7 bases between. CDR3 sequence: CASSYSVGSYNEQFF. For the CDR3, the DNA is TGTGCCAGCAGTTACTCGGTGGGGTCCTACAATGAGCAGTTCTTC.